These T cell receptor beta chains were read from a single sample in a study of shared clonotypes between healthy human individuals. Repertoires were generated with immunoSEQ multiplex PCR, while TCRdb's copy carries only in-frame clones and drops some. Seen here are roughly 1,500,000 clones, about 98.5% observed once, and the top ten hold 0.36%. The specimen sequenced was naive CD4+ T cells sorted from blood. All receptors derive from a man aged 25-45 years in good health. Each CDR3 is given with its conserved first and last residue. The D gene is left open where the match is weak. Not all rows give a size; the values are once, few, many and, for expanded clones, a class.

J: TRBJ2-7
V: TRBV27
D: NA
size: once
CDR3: CASSLRPAAAGLAYEQYF
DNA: TGTGCCAGCAGTTTAAGGCCAGCAGCAGCGGGCCTGGCCTACGAGCAGTACTTC

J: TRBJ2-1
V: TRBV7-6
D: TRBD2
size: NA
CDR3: CASSRGTSGRNEQFF
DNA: TGTGCCAGCAGCCGCGGGACTAGCGGGAGAAATGAGCAGTTCTTC

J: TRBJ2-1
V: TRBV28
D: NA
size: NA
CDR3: CASSQGGARNEQFF
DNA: TGTGCCAGCAGTCAGGGTGGCGCCCGTAATGAGCAGTTCTTC

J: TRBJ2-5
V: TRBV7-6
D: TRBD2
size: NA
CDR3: CASSLGAVAGDRETQYF
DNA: TGTGCCAGCAGCTTAGGAGCAGTAGCGGGAGATAGGGAGACCCAGTACTTC

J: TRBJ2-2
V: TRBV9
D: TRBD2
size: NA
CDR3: CASSVTSGIMGELFF
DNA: TGTGCCAGCAGCGTAACTAGCGGGATAATGGGGGAGCTGTTTTTT

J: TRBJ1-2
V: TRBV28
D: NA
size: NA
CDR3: CASSLLSQGGYTF
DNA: TGTGCCAGCAGTTTACTGTCGCAGGGTGGCTACACCTTC

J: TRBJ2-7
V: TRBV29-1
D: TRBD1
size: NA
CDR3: CSVLDRLLTYEQYF
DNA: TGCAGCGTTTTGGACAGGTTACTTACCTACGAGCAGTACTTC

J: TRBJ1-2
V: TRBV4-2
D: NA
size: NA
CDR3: CASSQLDGSTGYGYTF
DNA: TGTGCCAGCAGCCAGTTGGACGGTAGCACCGGCTATGGCTACACCTTC

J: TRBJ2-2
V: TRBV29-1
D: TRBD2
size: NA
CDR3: CSVEGLAGVTGELFF
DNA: TGCAGCGTTGAAGGCCTAGCGGGAGTCACCGGGGAGCTGTTTTTT

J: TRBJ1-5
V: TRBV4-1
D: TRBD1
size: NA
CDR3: CASSQGTGVRDPQHF
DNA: TGCGCCAGCAGCCAAGGGACAGGAGTTCGTGATCCCCAGCATTTT

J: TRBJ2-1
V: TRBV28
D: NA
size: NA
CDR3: CASSPSDGVHNEQFF
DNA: TGTGCCAGCAGTCCCTCTGACGGGGTCCACAATGAGCAGTTCTTC

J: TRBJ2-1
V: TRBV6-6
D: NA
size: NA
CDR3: CASGQALGSYNEQFF
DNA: TGTGCCAGCGGGCAGGCTTTAGGCTCCTACAATGAGCAGTTCTTC

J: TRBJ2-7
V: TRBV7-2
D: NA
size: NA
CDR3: CASRISDPYEQYF
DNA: TGTGCCAGCAGGATCTCGGACCCTTACGAGCAGTACTTC

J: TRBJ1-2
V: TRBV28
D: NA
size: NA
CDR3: CASSPTIYGYTF
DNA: TGTGCCAGCAGCCCAACCATATATGGCTACACCTTC

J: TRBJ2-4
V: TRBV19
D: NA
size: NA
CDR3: CASSIGGLLRKNIQYF
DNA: TGTGCCAGTAGTATAGGTGGACTCCTCAGGAAAAACATTCAGTACTTC

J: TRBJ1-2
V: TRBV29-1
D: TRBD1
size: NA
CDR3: CSAGGQGVGYTF
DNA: TGCAGCGCCGGGGGACAGGGCGTGGGCTACACCTTC

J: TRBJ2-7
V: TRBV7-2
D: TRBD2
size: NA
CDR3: CASSLVGLAGGPGYEQYF
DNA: TGTGCCAGCAGCTTAGTCGGACTAGCGGGAGGGCCTGGGTACGAGCAGTACTTC

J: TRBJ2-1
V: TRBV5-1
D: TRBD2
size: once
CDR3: CASSFSPGTSDNEQFF
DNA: TGCGCCAGCAGCTTTTCCCCCGGGACTAGCGACAATGAGCAGTTCTTC

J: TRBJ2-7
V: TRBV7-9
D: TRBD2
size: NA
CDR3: CASSFSAGVDEQYF
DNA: TGTGCCAGCAGCTTTTCAGCGGGAGTCGACGAGCAGTACTTC

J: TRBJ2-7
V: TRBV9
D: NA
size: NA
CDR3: CASSVGLLGEQYF
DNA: TGTGCCAGCAGCGTAGGCCTTCTCGGCGAGCAGTACTTC

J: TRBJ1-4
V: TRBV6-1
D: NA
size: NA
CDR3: CASSEAGDGSEKLFF
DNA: TGTGCCAGCAGTGAAGCCGGGGATGGGAGTGAAAAACTGTTTTTT

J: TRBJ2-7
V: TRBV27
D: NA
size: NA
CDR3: CASSLGLEQYF
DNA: TGTGCCAGCAGTTTGGGGTTGGAGCAGTACTTC

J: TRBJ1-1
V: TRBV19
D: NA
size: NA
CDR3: CASSIQGMNTEAFF
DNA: TGTGCCAGTAGTATTCAGGGTATGAACACTGAAGCTTTCTTT

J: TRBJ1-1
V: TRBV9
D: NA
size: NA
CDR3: CASSVGWGGRNTEAFF
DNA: TGTGCCAGCAGCGTGGGGTGGGGTGGCAGGAACACTGAAGCTTTCTTT

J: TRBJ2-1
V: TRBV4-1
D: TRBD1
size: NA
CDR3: CASNTGVFYNEQFF
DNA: TGCGCCAGCAATACAGGGGTATTCTACAATGAGCAGTTCTTC

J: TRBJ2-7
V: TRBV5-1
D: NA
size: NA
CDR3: CASSLGWTPQEIGGYEQYF
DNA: TGCGCCAGCAGCTTGGGTTGGACTCCTCAGGAGATCGGGGGCTACGAGCAGTACTTC

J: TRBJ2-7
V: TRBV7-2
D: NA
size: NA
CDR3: CASSFPDIRSEQYF
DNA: TGTGCCAGCAGCTTCCCGGACATTCGTTCCGAGCAGTACTTC

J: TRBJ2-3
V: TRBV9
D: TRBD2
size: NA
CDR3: CASSERGAGVTDTQYF
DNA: TGTGCCAGCAGCGAACGGGGAGCGGGAGTGACGGATACGCAGTATTTT

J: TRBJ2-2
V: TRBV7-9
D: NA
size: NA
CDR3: CASSLEGELFF
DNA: TGTGCCAGCAGCCTGGAAGGGGAGCTGTTTTTT

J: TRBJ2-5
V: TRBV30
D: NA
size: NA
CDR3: CAWSVGRRQETQYF
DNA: TGTGCCTGGAGTGTAGGACGGCGGCAAGAGACCCAGTACTTC

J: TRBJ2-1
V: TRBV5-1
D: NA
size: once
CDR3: CASSPTAGSYNEQFF
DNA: TGCGCCAGCAGCCCCACCGCCGGGTCCTACAATGAGCAGTTCTTC

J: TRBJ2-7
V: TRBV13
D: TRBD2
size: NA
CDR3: CASSPRTSGTSYEQYF
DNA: TGTGCCAGCAGCCCGCGGACTAGCGGGACTTCCTACGAGCAGTACTTC

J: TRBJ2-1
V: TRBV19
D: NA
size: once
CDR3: CASSIDRGSYNEQFF
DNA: TGTGCCAGTAGTATAGACAGGGGCTCCTACAATGAGCAGTTCTTC

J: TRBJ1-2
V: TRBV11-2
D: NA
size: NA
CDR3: CASSLDIPGALYGYTF
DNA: TGTGCCAGCAGCTTAGATATACCGGGGGCGTTGTATGGCTACACCTTC

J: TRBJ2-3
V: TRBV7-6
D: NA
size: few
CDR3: CASSLADTQYF
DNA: TGTGCCAGCAGCTTAGCAGATACGCAGTATTTT

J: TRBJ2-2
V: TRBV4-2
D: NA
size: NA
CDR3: CASSQDRLPGGELFF
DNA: TGTGCCAGCAGCCAAGACCGACTACCCGGCGGGGAGCTGTTTTTT

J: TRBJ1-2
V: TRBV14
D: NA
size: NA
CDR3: CASSPGANYGYTF
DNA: TGTGCCAGCAGCCCGGGGGCAAACTATGGCTACACCTTC

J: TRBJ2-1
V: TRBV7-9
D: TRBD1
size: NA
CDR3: CASSAGTGGSGEQFF
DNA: TGTGCCAGCAGCGCGGGGACAGGGGGCTCAGGTGAGCAGTTCTTC

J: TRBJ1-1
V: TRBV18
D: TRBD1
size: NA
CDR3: CASSKIGQGGTEAFF
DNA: TGTGCCAGCTCAAAAATCGGACAGGGGGGTACTGAAGCTTTCTTT

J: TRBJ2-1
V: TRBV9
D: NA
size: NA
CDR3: CASSASSYNEQFF
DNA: TGTGCCAGCAGCGCGAGCTCCTACAATGAGCAGTTCTTC

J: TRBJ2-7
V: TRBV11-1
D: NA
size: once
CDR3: CASGGLDLHTYEQYF
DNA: TGTGCCAGCGGTGGCCTAGACCTTCACACCTACGAGCAGTACTTC

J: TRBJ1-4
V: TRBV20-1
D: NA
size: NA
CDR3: CSAPRGGRLFF
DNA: TGCAGTGCTCCCCGGGGGGGGCGACTGTTTTTT